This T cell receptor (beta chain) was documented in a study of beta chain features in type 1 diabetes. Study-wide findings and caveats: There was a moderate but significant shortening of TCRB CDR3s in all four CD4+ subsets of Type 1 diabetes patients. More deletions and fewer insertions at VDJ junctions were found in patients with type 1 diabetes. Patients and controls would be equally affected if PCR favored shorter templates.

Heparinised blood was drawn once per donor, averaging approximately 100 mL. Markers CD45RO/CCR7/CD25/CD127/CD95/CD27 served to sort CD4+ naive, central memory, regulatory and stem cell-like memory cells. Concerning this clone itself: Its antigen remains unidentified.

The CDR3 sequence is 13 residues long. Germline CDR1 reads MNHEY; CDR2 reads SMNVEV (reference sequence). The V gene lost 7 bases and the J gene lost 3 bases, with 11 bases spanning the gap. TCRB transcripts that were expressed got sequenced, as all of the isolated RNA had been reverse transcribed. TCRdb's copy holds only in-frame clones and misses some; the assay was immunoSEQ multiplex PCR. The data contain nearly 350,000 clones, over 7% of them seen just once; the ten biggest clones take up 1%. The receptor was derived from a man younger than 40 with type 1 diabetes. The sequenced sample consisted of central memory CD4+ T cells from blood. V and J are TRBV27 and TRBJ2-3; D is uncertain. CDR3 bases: TGTGCCAGCACGGGCTTACAAACAGATACGCAGTATTTT. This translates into CASTGLQTDTQYF.